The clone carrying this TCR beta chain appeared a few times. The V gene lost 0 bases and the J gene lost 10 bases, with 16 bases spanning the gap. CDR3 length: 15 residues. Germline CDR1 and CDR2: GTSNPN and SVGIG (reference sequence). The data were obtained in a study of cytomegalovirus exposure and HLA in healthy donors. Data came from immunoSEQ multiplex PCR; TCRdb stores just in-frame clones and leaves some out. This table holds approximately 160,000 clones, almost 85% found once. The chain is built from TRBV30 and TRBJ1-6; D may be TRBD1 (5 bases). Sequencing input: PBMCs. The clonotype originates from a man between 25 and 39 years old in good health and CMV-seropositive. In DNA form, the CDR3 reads TGTGCCTGGAGTGTAATTAGTCTGGGGGGGTCACCCCTCCACTTT. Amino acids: CAWSVISLGGSPLHF.